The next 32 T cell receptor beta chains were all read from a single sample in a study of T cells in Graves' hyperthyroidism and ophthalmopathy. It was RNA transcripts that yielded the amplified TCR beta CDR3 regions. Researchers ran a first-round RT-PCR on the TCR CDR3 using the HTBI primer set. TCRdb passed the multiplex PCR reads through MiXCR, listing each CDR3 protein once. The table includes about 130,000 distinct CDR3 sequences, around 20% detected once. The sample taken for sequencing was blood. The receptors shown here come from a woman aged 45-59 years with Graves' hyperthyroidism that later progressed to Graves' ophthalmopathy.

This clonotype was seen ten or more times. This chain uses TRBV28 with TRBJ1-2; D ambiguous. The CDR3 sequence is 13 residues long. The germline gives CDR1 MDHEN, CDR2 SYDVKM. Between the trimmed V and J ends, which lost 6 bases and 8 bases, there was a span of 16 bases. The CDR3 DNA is TGTGCCAGCAGCTCCTCAACGATCATCGGCTACACCTTC. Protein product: CASSSSTIIGYTF.

The DNA of the CDR3 is TGTGCCAGCAGTCCTGGGAGGGGCACCTACAATGAGCAGTTCTTC. It is translated as CASSPGRGTYNEQFF. The chain is built from TRBV6-1 and TRBJ2-1; 7 positions match TRBD2. CDR1 and CDR2 (germline): MNHNS, SASEGT. The CDR3 spans 15 residues. Germline trimming cut 5 bases from V and 2 bases from J; bases unmatched to any gene: 6.

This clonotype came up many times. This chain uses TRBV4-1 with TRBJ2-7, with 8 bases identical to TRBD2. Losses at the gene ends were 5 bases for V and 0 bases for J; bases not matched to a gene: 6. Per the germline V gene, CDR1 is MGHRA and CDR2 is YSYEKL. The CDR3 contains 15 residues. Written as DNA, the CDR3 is TGCGCCAGCAGCGCCGGACTAGCAGACTCCTACGAGCAGTACTTC. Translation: CASSAGLADSYEQYF.

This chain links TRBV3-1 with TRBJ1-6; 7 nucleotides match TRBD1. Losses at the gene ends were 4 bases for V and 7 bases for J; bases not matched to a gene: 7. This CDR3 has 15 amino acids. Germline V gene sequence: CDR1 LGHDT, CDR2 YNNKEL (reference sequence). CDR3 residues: CASSRPGTENSPLHF. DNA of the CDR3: TGTGCCAGCAGCCGACCCGGGACAGAAAATTCACCCCTCCACTTT.

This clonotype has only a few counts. The DNA of the CDR3 is TGTGCCAGCAGCTTAGAGACAGCTCGGGATACGCAGTATTTT. Translating gives CASSLETARDTQYF. J is TRBJ2-3 and V is TRBV7-9, with a weak D call TRBD1 (5 bases). The germline V and J ends were trimmed by 1 base and 6 bases, with 11 bases remaining between them. Germline values: CDR1 SEHNR, CDR2 FQNEAQ (reference sequence). The CDR3 sequence is 14 residues long.

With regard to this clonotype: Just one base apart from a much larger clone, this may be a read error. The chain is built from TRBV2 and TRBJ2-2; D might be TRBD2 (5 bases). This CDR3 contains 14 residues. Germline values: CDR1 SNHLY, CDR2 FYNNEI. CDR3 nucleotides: TGTGCCAGCAGTACCCTAGGGTCCACCGGGGAGCTGTCTTTT. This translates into CASSTLGSTGELSF.

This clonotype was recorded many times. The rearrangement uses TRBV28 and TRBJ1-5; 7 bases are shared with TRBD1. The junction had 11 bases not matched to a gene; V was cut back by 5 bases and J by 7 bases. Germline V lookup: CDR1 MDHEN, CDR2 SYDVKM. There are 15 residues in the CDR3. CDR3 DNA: TGTGCCAGCAGTGCCGAGACAGGGTTGACGCAGCCCCAGCATTTT. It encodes CASSAETGLTQPQHF.

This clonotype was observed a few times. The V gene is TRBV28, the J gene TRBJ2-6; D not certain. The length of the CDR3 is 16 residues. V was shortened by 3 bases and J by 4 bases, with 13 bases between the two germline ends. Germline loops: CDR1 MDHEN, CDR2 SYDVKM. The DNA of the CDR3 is TGTGCCAGCAGTTTCCCGGGCCAAGTCGGGGCCAACGTCCTGACTTTC. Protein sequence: CASSFPGQVGANVLTF.

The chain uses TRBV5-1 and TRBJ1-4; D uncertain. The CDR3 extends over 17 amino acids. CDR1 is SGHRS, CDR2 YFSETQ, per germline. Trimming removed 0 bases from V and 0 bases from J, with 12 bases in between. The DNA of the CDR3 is TGCGCCAGCAGCTTGGCTGGGAGGCACTCAACTAATGAAAAACTGTTTTTT. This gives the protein CASSLAGRHSTNEKLFF.

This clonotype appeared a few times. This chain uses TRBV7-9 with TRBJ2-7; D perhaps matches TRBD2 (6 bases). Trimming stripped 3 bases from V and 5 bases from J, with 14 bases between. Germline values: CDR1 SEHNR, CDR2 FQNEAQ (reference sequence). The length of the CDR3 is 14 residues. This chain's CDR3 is CASSFGSGADEQYF. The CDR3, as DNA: TGTGCCAGCAGCTTCGGGTCGGGAGCTGACGAGCAGTACTTC.

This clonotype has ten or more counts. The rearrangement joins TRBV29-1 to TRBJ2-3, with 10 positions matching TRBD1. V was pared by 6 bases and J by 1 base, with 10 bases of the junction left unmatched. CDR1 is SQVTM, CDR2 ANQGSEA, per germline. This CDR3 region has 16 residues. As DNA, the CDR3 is TGCAGCGTGGGACAGGGGAATACTAGGGGCACAGATACGCAGTATTTT. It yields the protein CSVGQGNTRGTDTQYF.

This CDR3 is CASRRGHLNTEAFF. The CDR3 DNA sequence: TGTGCCAGTAGGCGGGGGCACCTGAACACTGAAGCTTTCTTT. The chain uses TRBV19 and TRBJ1-1; D is possibly TRBD1 (6 bases). V lost 6 bases to trimming and J lost 0 bases, with 11 bases between them. Germline lookup yields CDR1 LNHDA and CDR2 SQIVND (reference sequence). This CDR3 spans 14 amino acids.

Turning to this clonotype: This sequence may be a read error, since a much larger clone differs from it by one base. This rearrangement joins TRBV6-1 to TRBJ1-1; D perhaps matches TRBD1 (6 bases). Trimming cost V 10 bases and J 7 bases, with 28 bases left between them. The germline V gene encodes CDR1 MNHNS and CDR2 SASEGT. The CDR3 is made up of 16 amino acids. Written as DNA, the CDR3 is TGTGCCAACAGGCGCCAGACGCATACAGGGATTGTTGAAGCTTTCTTT. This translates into CANRRQTHTGIVEAFF.

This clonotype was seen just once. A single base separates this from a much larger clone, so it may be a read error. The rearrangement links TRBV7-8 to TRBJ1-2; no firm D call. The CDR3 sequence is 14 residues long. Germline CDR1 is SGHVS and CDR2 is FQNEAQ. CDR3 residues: CASRLETVSYGYTF. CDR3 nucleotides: TGTGCCAGCAGATTAGAAACGGTCTCCTATGGCTACACCTTC.

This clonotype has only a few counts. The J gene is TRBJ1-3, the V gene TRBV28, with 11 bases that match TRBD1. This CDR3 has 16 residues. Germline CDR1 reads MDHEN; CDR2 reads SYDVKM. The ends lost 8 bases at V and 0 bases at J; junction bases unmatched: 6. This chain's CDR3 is CASQGTGGTSGNTIYF. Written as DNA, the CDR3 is TGTGCCAGCCAGGGGACAGGGGGGACCTCTGGAAACACCATATATTTT.

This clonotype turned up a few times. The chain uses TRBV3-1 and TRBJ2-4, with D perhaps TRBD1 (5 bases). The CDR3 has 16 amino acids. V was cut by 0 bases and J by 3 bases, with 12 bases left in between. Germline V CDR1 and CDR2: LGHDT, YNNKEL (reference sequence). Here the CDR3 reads CASSQEQARGKNIQYF. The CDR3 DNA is TGTGCCAGCAGCCAAGAACAGGCTAGGGGCAAAAACATTCAGTACTTC.

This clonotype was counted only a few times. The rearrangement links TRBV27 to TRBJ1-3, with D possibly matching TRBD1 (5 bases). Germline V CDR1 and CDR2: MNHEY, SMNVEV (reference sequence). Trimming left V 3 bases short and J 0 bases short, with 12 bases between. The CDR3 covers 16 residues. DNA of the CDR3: TGTGCCAGCAGTTTGTTTGGAGGGGCCTCTGGAAACACCATATATTTT. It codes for CASSLFGGASGNTIYF.

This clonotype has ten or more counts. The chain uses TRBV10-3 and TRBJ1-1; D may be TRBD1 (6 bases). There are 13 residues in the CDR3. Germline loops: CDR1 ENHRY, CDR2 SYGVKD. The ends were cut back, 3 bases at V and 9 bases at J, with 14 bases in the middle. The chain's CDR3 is CAISEGRGSQAFF. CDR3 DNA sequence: TGTGCCATCAGTGAAGGCAGGGGATCTCAAGCTTTCTTT.

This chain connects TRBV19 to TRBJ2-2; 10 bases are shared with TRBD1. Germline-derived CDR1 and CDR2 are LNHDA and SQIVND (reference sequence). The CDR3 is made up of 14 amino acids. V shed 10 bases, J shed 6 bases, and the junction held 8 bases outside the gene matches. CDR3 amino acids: CATVGTGEAGELFF. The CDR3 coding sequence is TGTGCCACCGTAGGGACAGGGGAAGCCGGGGAGCTGTTTTTT.

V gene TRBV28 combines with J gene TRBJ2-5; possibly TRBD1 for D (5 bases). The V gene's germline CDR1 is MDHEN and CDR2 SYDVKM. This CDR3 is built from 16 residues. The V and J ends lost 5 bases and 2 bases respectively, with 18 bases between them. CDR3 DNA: TGTGCCAGCAGTCTACGGACACCTCCTTTACAAGAGACCCAGTACTTC. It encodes CASSLRTPPLQETQYF.

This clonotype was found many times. The CDR3 nucleotides are TGTGCCAGCAGTAGGACAGGCAGCACTGAAGCTTTCTTT. It codes for CASSRTGSTEAFF. The V call is TRBV2, the J call TRBJ1-1, with 7 nucleotides matching TRBD1. Losses at the gene ends were 5 bases for V and 4 bases for J; bases not matched to a gene: 4. The CDR3 runs 13 residues. Germline V CDR1 and CDR2: SNHLY, FYNNEI.

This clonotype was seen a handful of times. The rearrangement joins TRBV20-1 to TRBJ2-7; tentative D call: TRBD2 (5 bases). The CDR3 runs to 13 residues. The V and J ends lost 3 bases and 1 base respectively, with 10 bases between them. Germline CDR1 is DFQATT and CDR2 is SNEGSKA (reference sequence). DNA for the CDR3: TGCAGTGCTAGTGCCGGGGTATCCTACGAGCAGTACTTC. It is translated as CSASAGVSYEQYF.

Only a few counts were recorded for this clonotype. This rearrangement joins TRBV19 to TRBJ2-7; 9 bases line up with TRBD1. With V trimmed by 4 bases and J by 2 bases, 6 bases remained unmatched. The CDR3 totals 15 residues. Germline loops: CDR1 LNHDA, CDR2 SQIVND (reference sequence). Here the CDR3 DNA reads TGTGCCAGTAGTACAGGGGGGACAGGGACCTACGAGCAGTACTTC. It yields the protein CASSTGGTGTYEQYF.

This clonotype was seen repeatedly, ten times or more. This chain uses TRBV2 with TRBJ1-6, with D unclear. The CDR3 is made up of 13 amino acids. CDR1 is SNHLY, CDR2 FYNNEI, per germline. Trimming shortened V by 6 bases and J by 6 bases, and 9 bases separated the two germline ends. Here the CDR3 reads CASRATVNSPLHF. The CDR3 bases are TGTGCCAGCAGGGCTACAGTTAATTCACCCCTCCACTTT.

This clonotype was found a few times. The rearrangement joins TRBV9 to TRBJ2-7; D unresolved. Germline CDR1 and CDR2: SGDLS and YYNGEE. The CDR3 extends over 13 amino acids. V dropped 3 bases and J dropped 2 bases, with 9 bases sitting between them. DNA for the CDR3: TGTGCCAGCAGCGCAGGCAACACCTACGAGCAGTACTTC. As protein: CASSAGNTYEQYF.

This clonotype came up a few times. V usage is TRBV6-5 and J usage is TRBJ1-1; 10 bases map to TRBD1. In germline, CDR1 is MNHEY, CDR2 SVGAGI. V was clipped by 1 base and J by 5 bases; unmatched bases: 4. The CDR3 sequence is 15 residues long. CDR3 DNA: TGTGCCAGCAGTTACTGGGACAGGGGTAGGACTGAAGCTTTCTTT. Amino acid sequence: CASSYWDRGRTEAFF.

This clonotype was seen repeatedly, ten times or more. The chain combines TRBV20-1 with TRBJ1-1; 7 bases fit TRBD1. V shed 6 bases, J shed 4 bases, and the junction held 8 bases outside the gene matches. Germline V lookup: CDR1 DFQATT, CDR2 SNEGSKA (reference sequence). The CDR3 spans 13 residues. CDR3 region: CSAKTGRGTEAFF. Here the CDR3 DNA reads TGCAGTGCAAAGACAGGGAGGGGCACTGAAGCTTTCTTT.

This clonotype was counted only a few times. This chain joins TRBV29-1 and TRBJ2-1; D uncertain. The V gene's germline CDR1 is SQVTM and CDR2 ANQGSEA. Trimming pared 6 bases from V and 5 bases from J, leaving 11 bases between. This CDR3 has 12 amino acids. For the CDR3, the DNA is TGCAGCGTCTCAAACGGCCACAATGAGCAGTTCTTC. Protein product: CSVSNGHNEQFF.

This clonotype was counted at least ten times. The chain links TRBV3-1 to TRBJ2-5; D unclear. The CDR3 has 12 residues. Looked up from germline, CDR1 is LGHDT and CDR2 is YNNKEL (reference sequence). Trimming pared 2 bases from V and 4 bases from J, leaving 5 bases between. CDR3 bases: TGTGCCAGCAGCCAACCCCGAGAGACCCAGTACTTC. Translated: CASSQPRETQYF.

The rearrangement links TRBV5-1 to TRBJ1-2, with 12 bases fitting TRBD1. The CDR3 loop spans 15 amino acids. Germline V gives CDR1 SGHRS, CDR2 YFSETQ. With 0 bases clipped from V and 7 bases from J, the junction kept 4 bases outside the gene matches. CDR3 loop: CASSLDGTGGGGYTF. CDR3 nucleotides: TGCGCCAGCAGCTTGGACGGGACAGGGGGCGGTGGCTACACCTTC. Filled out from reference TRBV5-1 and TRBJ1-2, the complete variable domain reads KAGVTQTPRYLIKTRGQQVTLSCSPISGHRSVSWYQQTPGQGLQFLFEYFSETQRNKGNFPGRFSGRQFSNSRSEMNVSTLELGDSALYLCASSLDGTGGGGYTFGSGTRLTVV.

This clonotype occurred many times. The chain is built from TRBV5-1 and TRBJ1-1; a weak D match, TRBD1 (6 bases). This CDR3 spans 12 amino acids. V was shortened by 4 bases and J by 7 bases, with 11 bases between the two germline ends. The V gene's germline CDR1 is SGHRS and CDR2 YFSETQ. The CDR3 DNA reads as TGCGCCAGCAGCCCAGAGACAGGTGAAGCTTTCTTT. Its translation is CASSPETGEAFF.

This CDR3 is CASRSGTGHQETQYF. CDR3 in DNA: TGTGCCAGCAGATCCGGGACAGGGCACCAAGAGACCCAGTACTTC. The gene calls are TRBV12-3 or TRBV12-4 and TRBJ2-5; 9 bases align to TRBD1. The CDR3 has 15 residues. The trim removed 6 bases at V and 0 bases at J, leaving 5 bases unmatched.